This T cell receptor beta chain was sequenced for a study of OX40 agonist ivuxolimab in advanced cancers. Study-wide background: In this trial design, patients received ivuxolimab intravenously at 0.01 to 10 mg/kg every 2 weeks. General study results and limits: Certain nonresponders likewise exhibited a low normalized T-cell clonal expansion.

This CDR3 is 16 amino acids long. Trimming at V came to 2 bases and at J to 7 bases, leaving 12 bases not matched to a gene. CDR1 and CDR2 from the germline V gene are SGHRS and YFSETQ. A word on this clone: As yet, its antigen is unknown.

Method: immunoSEQ multiplex PCR; TCRdb's copy keeps in-frame clones and lacks some. The table records roughly 60,000 clones, about 85% of them present only once. This TCR was sampled from an adult with an advanced solid tumor such as melanoma, head and neck, liver or kidney cancer. The source material was CD4+ or CD8+ T cells sorted from blood, sampled in a trial of the OX40 agonist ivuxolimab. The rearrangement uses TRBV5-1 and TRBJ1-2, with TRBD1 matching 9 bases. The CDR3 reads CASSLGTGYSGAGYTF. DNA of the CDR3: TGCGCCAGCAGCTTAGGGACAGGGTATTCTGGAGCTGGCTACACCTTC.